This T cell receptor (beta chain) was documented in a study of stem cell transplantation in POMP-related autoinflammatory disease (dated by TCRdb to about 2021). In terms of the full investigation: According to the study's hypothesis, the TRB repertoire gets skewed because defective thymoproteasomes impair MHC class I-dependent CD8+ T-cell differentiation and positive selection. Prior to transplant, the patients had CD4+ naive T-cell skewing, low CD8+ T-cell proportions, and decreased T-cell cytokine secretion. To find out how POMP deficiency affects T-cell receptor beta repertoire diversity and CDR3 characteristics, high-throughput TRB sequencing was used.

Concerning this clone: Its recognized antigen is unknown. Per-base qualities were not stored, and no clone one base away is much larger.

The receptor library was made with the immunoSEQ multiplex PCR assay. The paper's data handling went like this. Repertoire diversity was quantified with Shannon entropy, accounting for clonal size distribution. The Gini-Simpson index (Simpson_1-D) served as the measure of how unequally clonotypes were distributed. This immuneACCESS table, as held by TCRdb, lists in-frame sequences with V and J called but not all clones. Of the missing ones, under half trace to an unresolved V gene in checked studies; the others have no known cause. V, J and clone size are taken as reported in that table, and D and trimming were inferred from the DNA itself. This sample lists about 32,000 clones; about 91% were detected once. The ten largest clones capture approximately 0.72% of the sample. The time point label here, explained by the study, means: before hematopoietic stem cell transplant. PRAID was marked by prominent immunodeficiency together with autoinflammation. Before TRB sequencing, T-cell subsets (conventional T cells, CD8+ T cells, regulatory T cells, T follicular helper cells) were sorted.

Here is what the overall study found, with its caveats: A restricted number of unique TRB V-J gene pairings was observed in PRAID patients. A trend toward lower TRB diversity and higher clonality was observed in PRAID patients across all analyzed T-cell subsets. The trend toward lower diversity and increased clonality in PRAID patients was statistically significant only for regulatory T cells.

V was cut back by 4 bases and J by 2 bases, leaving a gap of 12 bases between them. The germline V gene gives CDR1 as SGHRS and CDR2 as YFSETQ. The CDR3 sequence holds 14 residues, the cysteine and phenylalanine included. Just the 42-base CDR3 DNA is kept, in frame starting at base 1. This receptor was obtained from a human donor with POMP-related autoinflammation and immune dysregulation (PRAID). The sample was CD4+ T cells from PBMCs, taken before stem cell transplantation. The rearrangement joined TRBV5-1 to TRBJ1-2; the D gene is unclear. The CDR3 amino acid sequence is: CASSAQPTNYGYTF. The DNA is TGCGCCAGCAGCGCACAGCCAACAAACTATGGCTACACCTTC.